Below, 14 T cell receptor beta chains from the same sample are listed, as sequenced in a study of blood T cell repertoires in COVID-19 (dated by TCRdb to 2018 to 2020). Library preparation employed the immunoSEQ multiplex PCR assay. TCRdb obtained this table from immuneACCESS and retained in-frame rearrangements with V and J assigned. These tables miss some clones; where compared with another copy, unresolved V genes account for less than half of the shortfall, and the remainder is unexplained. The sample table holds approximately 230,000 clones, of which around 83% were seen once. The ten largest make up about 8.1% of the sample. Specimen: peripheral blood. The receptors stem from an elderly man with acute or convalescent COVID-19.

A few counts support this clone. The rearrangement uses TRBV5-1 and TRBJ2-7; the D gene is possibly TRBD1 (6 bases). The CDR3 consists of 13 residues. The V gene lost 1 base and the J gene lost 6 bases, with 11 bases spanning the gap. The germline V gene encodes CDR1 SGHRS and CDR2 YFSETQ. The DNA for the CDR3 is TGCGCCAGCAGCTTGACAGGGTTCCCCGAGCAGTACTTC. This sequence encodes CASSLTGFPEQYF.

This chain uses TRBV5-8 with TRBJ2-3; the D is unclear. Germline lookup yields CDR1 SGHTS and CDR2 YDEGEE. V was cut by 3 bases and J by 0 bases, with 14 bases left in between. This CDR3 comprises 16 residues. Written as DNA, the CDR3 is TGTGCCAGCAGCTCCCGTACTTTGCGGAGCACAGATACGCAGTATTTT. The encoded protein is CASSSRTLRSTDTQYF.

The J gene is TRBJ2-3, the V gene TRBV15; no definite D call. CDR3 length: 16 residues. Per the germline V gene, CDR1 is LNHNV and CDR2 is YYDKDF (reference sequence). The germline V and J ends were trimmed by 0 bases and 0 bases, with 10 bases remaining between them. The CDR3 protein is CATSRDPTESTDTQYF. In nucleotides, the CDR3 is TGTGCCACCAGCAGAGATCCTACAGAGAGCACAGATACGCAGTATTTT.

The chain employs TRBV28 and TRBJ1-6, with 7 bases matching TRBD1. After removal of 7 bases from V and 8 bases from J, the junction contained 8 bases not matched to a gene. The CDR3 consists of 14 residues. Per germline, CDR1 MDHEN and CDR2 SYDVKM. Here the CDR3 DNA reads TGTGCCAGCACTACAGGGGTTCTCCATTCACCCCTCCACTTT. It translates to CASTTGVLHSPLHF.

J is TRBJ2-1 and V is TRBV4-2; 10 nucleotides match TRBD2. The CDR3 has 17 residues. V lost 4 bases and J lost 7; bases outside the gene matches: 13. Germline V gene data show CDR1 as LGHNA and CDR2 as YNFKEQ. The CDR3 DNA sequence: TGTGCCAGCAGCCGGGAGGCTAGCGGGAGCGGTCAAAATGAGCAGTTCTTC. Its translation is CASSREASGSGQNEQFF.

The V gene is TRBV4-2, the J gene TRBJ2-1; D may be TRBD2 (5 bases). Deletions cut 1 base from V and 9 bases from J, with 16 bases between. Germline V gene sequence: CDR1 LGHNA, CDR2 YNFKEQ. This CDR3 spans 15 amino acids. In nucleotides, the CDR3 is TGTGCCAGCAGCCAAGCTCGGGTACAACGGGGTGAGCAGTTCTTC. Residues: CASSQARVQRGEQFF.

The chain carries TRBV6-5 and TRBJ2-3; D might be TRBD2 (5 bases). The CDR3 runs 16 residues. Between the trimmed V and J ends, which lost 4 bases and 2 bases, there was a span of 16 bases. Germline V CDR1 and CDR2: MNHEY, SVGAGI. CDR3 sequence reads: CASSSRWEQTTDTQYF. The CDR3 coding sequence is TGTGCCAGCAGTTCCCGCTGGGAGCAAACCACAGATACGCAGTATTTT.

The chain uses TRBV5-1 and TRBJ2-5; a weak D match, TRBD2 (7 bases). This CDR3 comprises 16 residues. Trimming took 3 bases from V and 5 from J, leaving 20 bases between them. CDR1 is SGHRS, CDR2 YFSETQ, per germline. CDR3 residues: CASSSSLGGLGETQYF. In DNA, the CDR3 is TGCGCCAGCAGCTCTTCCCTCGGGGGGCTCGGGGAGACCCAGTACTTC. The complete variable domain, with remaining parts taken from reference TRBV5-1 and TRBJ2-5, reads KAGVTQTPRYLIKTRGQQVTLSCSPISGHRSVSWYQQTPGQGLQFLFEYFSETQRNKGNFPGRFSGRQFSNSRSEMNVSTLELGDSALYLCASSSSLGGLGETQYFGPGTRLLVL.

This sequence joins TRBV5-1 and TRBJ2-3; a possible D gene is TRBD1 (5 bases). The V gene's germline CDR1 is SGHRS and CDR2 YFSETQ. This CDR3 spans 15 amino acids. Trimming removed 0 bases at V and 1 base at J, with 9 bases between. The CDR3 here is CASSLALGGTDTQYF. The CDR3 DNA is TGCGCCAGCAGCTTGGCTTTAGGGGGCACAGATACGCAGTATTTT.

The rearrangement links TRBV2 to TRBJ2-1; TRBD2 is a possible D gene (5 bases). Germline V gives CDR1 SNHLY, CDR2 FYNNEI. Between the trimmed V and J ends, which lost 4 bases and 3 bases, there was a span of 16 bases. CDR3 length equals 16 residues. CDR3 sequence reads: CASSASSSLLYNEQFF. CDR3 DNA: TGTGCCAGCAGTGCGTCTAGCAGCCTCCTCTACAATGAGCAGTTCTTC.

This clone was found a few times. The V call is TRBV11-2, the J call TRBJ1-5; a possible D gene is TRBD1 (5 bases). The CDR3 sequence is 15 residues long. The germline V gene has CDR1 SGHAT and CDR2 FQNNGV. The V end was cut by 3 bases, the J end by 6 bases, with 15 bases between. CDR3 bases: TGTGCCAGCAGCTTGAGTGGCCCGGGGGGTCAGCCCCAGCATTTT. Translating gives CASSLSGPGGQPQHF.

The rearrangement uses TRBV13 and TRBJ2-7; perhaps TRBD2 as D (8 bases). Trimming took 8 bases from V and 5 from J, leaving 16 bases between them. The germline gives CDR1 PRHDT, CDR2 FYEKMQ (reference sequence). The CDR3 totals 13 residues. The CDR3 region is CASGREGADEQYF. Written as DNA, the CDR3 is TGTGCCAGCGGCCGGGAGGGGGCGGACGAGCAGTACTTC.

This clone was seen once. The J gene is TRBJ2-3, the V gene TRBV18; D possibly corresponds to TRBD2 (5 bases). CDR3 length: 14 residues. Germline V CDR1 and CDR2: KGHSH, LQKENI. V was clipped by 3 bases and J by 11 bases, with 18 bases between them. Written as DNA, the CDR3 is TGTGCCAGCTCACCCCCTGAGAGTGGCCGGGGGCAGTATTTT. Its translation: CASSPPESGRGQYF.

The chain carries TRBV5-4 and TRBJ2-5; no reliable D call. Trimming pared 0 bases from V and 0 bases from J, leaving 3 bases between. The CDR3 length is 13 residues. Germline V gene data show CDR1 as SGHNT and CDR2 as YYREEE (reference sequence). The CDR3 here is CASSLADQETQYF. The CDR3, as DNA: TGTGCCAGCAGCTTGGCAGACCAAGAGACCCAGTACTTC.